This TCR beta chain was identified during a study of OX40 agonist ivuxolimab in advanced cancers. In the study overall: Three partial responders included one hepatocellular carcinoma patient and two cutaneous melanoma patients.

The germline V gene encodes CDR1 SEHNR and CDR2 FQNEAQ (reference sequence). V was cut by 4 bases and J by 9 bases, with 10 bases left in between. CDR3 size: 12 residues. Turning to this clone: The target antigen is unknown.

Study observations and caveats: CD8+ T cells were the subset that, on average, had more expanded clones than CD4+.

Sequenced by immunoSEQ multiplex PCR; TCRdb stores in-frame clones only, minus some. The sample lists about 62,000 clones; more than 65% were seen once. This specimen consisted of CD4+ or CD8+ T cells sorted from blood, obtained in a trial of the OX40 agonist ivuxolimab. The chain is built from TRBV7-9 and TRBJ2-1; D is ambiguous. This clonotype originated in an adult with an advanced solid tumor such as melanoma, head and neck, liver or kidney cancer. The CDR3, as DNA: TGTGCCAGCAGCTCGTACCAGAGTGAGCAGTTCTTC. It is translated as CASSSYQSEQFF.